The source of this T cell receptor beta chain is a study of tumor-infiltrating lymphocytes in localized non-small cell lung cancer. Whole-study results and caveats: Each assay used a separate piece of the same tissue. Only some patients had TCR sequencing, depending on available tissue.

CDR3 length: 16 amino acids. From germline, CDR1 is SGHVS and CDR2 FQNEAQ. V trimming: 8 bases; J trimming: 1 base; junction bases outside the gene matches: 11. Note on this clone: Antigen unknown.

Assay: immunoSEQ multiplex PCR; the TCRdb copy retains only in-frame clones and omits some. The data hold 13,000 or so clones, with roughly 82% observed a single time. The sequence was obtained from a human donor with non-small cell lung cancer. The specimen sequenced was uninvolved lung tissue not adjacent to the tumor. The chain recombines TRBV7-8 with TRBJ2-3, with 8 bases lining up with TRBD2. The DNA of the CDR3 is TGTGCCAGCCATGTGAACCGGACTAGCCGCACAGATACGCAGTATTTT. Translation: CASHVNRTSRTDTQYF.